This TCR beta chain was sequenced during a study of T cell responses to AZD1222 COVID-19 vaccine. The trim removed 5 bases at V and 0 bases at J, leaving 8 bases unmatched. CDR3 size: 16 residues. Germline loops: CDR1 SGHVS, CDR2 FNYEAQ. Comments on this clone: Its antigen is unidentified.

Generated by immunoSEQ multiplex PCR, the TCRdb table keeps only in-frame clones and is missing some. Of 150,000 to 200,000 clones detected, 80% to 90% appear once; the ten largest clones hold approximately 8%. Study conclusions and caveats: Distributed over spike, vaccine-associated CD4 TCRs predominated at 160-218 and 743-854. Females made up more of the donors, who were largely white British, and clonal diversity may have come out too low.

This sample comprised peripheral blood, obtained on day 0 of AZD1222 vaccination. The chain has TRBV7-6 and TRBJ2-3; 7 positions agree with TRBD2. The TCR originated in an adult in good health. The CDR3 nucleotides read TGTGCCAGCAGCCCCGGACTCGGGGGGAGCACAGATACGCAGTATTTT. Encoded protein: CASSPGLGGSTDTQYF. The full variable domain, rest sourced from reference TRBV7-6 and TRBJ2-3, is GAGVSQSPRYKVTKRGQDVALRCDPISGHVSLYWYRQALGQGPEFLTYFNYEAQQDKSGLPNDRFSAERPEGSISTLTIQRTEQRDSAMYRCASSPGLGGSTDTQYFGPGTRLTVL.